This TCR beta chain was captured in a study of Ad26.COV2.S vaccination and SARS-CoV-2 variants. Background on the study: The vaccine Ad26.COV2.S was put into the muscle once, or twice with 56 days between.

Study-level results: Total T cell responses were possibly underestimated by TCR breadth and depth analyses. After vaccination, substantial breadth of spike-specific CD8+ and CD4+ responses was reported. Placebo recipients and vaccine recipients were similar in non-spike TCR breadth.

The repertoire was sequenced with immunoSEQ multiplex PCR; TCRdb's copy has only in-frame clones and lacks some. The table shows some 300,000 clones, with about 82% occurring only once. The CDR3 covers 13 residues. V lost 4 bases to trimming and J lost 7 bases; unmatched junction nucleotides: 3. Germline V gene lookup returns CDR1 MNHEY and CDR2 SMNVEV (reference sequence). Treatment described: about 20 received Ad26.COV2.S at low or high dose, single or two shots; 5 received placebo; per-sample allocation not given. Day 63 after the first vaccine or placebo injection was the time point for sampling. On this clone itself: Its antigen is not identified.

Sample: peripheral blood, taken in a trial of Ad26.COV2.S vaccine versus placebo. The TCR sequence derives from a person between 18 and 59 years old who received the Ad26.COV2.S COVID-19 vaccine or a placebo. This sequence joins TRBV27 and TRBJ1-2; TRBD1 matches 10 bases. CDR3 loop: CASSYGQGVGYTF. The CDR3 DNA reads as TGTGCCAGCAGTTATGGACAGGGGGTTGGCTACACCTTC.